Each of the 23 T cell receptor beta chains below was sequenced from the same sample in a study of T cell repertoires in cytomegalovirus infection. From the reads, TCRdb called clonotypes with MiXCR, one entry per CDR3 protein. Of approximately 200,000 distinct CDR3 sequences listed, 28% are singletons. Sequencing used PBMCs. All receptors come from a human donor in good health (CMV status not recorded). Some clones in this sample may be carry-over from other donors' samples.

The chain uses TRBV5-6 and TRBJ1-5; D ambiguous. Trimming left V 1 base short and J 2 bases short, with 10 bases between. The germline V gene encodes CDR1 SGHDT and CDR2 YYEEEE. This CDR3 is built from 15 residues. The CDR3 protein is CASSLKGGGNQPQHF. The CDR3 nucleotides read TGTGCCAGCAGCTTGAAGGGAGGTGGCAATCAGCCCCAGCATTTT.

This chain joins TRBV29-1 and TRBJ2-1; possible D gene TRBD1, 6 bases. The V gene lost 7 bases and the J gene lost 6 bases, with 16 bases spanning the gap. This CDR3 comprises 13 residues. Germline values: CDR1 SQVTM, CDR2 ANQGSEA. CDR3 nucleotide sequence: TGCAGCGCCACAGGGCTTTTCGGCAATGAGCAGTTCTTC. Amino acids: CSATGLFGNEQFF.

V is TRBV18 and J is TRBJ1-4; possibly TRBD1 for D (5 bases). CDR1 KGHSH and CDR2 LQKENI come from the germline V gene. V was shortened by 2 bases and J by 4 bases, with 11 bases between the two germline ends. The CDR3 is 15 residues long. The CDR3 DNA follows: TGTGCCAGCTCACCAAGGGGACTGCATAATGAAAAACTGTTTTTT. Encoded protein: CASSPRGLHNEKLFF.

In this sample, this clonotype turned up many times. This sequence joins TRBV7-4 and TRBJ1-5, with D hard to call. This CDR3 comprises 13 residues. Germline CDR1 SGHVT, CDR2 SQSDAQ. Trimming took off 7 bases at V and 7 bases at J, with 14 bases between the two ends. CDR3 in DNA: TGTGCCAGCACCTCCAGAAACGGGCAGCCCCAGCATTTT. This encodes CASTSRNGQPQHF.

This clonotype has a handful of counts. This rearrangement joins TRBV12-3 or TRBV12-4 to TRBJ2-7, with D perhaps matching TRBD1 (5 bases). CDR3 length: 13 residues. V lost 6 bases and J lost 5, with 14 bases in between. The CDR3, as DNA: TGTGCCAGCAGATCCCCGACAGCCAACGAGCAGTACTTC. Protein sequence: CASRSPTANEQYF.

The chain carries TRBV19 and TRBJ2-6, with unresolved D. This CDR3 is built from 13 residues. CDR1 is LNHDA, CDR2 SQIVND, per germline (reference sequence). V lost 7 bases and J lost 4, with 8 bases in between. DNA for the CDR3: TGTGCCAGTACCGAGGAAGGGGCCAACGTCCTGACTTTC. Protein: CASTEEGANVLTF.

This clonotype came up a few times. The rearrangement links TRBV6-5 to TRBJ1-4; no clear D gene. Looked up from germline, CDR1 is MNHEY and CDR2 is SVGAGI. V lost 6 bases and J 5 bases, leaving 13 bases between the germline ends. The CDR3 is 14 residues long. The CDR3 region has the DNA TGTGCCAGCAGACTCGGATGGGAGAATGAAAAACTGTTTTTT. Its translation is CASRLGWENEKLFF.

The CDR3 reads CASSLLLQEQYF. CDR3 in DNA: TGTGCCAGCAGCTTACTGCTCCAAGAGCAGTACTTC. The rearrangement links TRBV11-2 to TRBJ2-7; D remains ambiguous. The CDR3 covers 12 residues. V was clipped by 2 bases and J by 7 bases, with 9 bases between them. Germline V gene lookup returns CDR1 SGHAT and CDR2 FQNNGV.

The chain joins TRBV6-6 to TRBJ1-1; D not resolved. V was shortened by 6 bases and J by 3 bases, with 8 bases between the two germline ends. This CDR3 is built from 12 residues. Germline V gives CDR1 MNHNY, CDR2 SVGAGI (reference sequence). CDR3 nucleotides: TGTGCCAGCAGCCCCTTCGACACTGAAGCTTTCTTT. Translating it yields CASSPFDTEAFF.

This clonotype was picked up a small number of times. A junction end diverges from the germline sequence, so it may reflect a read error. The J gene is TRBJ2-7, the V gene TRBV7-7; D unclear. Germline values: CDR1 SSHAT, CDR2 FNYEAQ (reference sequence). The CDR3 extends over 15 amino acids. The CDR3 coding sequence is TGTGCTAGCAGCCCTACTCCGATGACACCTTACGAGCAGTACTTC. It codes for CASSPTPMTPYEQYF.

The chain couples TRBV29-1 to TRBJ2-3; D not resolved. Germline-derived CDR1 and CDR2 are SQVTM and ANQGSEA. V dropped 0 bases and J dropped 6 bases, with 4 bases sitting between them. The CDR3 sequence is 11 residues long. The CDR3 nucleotides are TGCAGCGTTGAAGATCCTGATACGCAGTATTTT. Translation: CSVEDPDTQYF.

The chain carries TRBV12-3 or TRBV12-4 and TRBJ2-5; D gene unclear. With 5 bases removed from V and 2 bases from J, the gap between germline ends came to 12 bases. The CDR3 loop spans 14 amino acids. CDR3 sequence reads: CASSPLGSQETQYF. CDR3 bases: TGTGCCAGCAGTCCCTTGGGCAGTCAAGAGACCCAGTACTTC.

The chain joins TRBV7-2 to TRBJ2-3; 7 nucleotides line up with TRBD1. The germline V gene encodes CDR1 SGHTA and CDR2 FQGNSA. J gave up 2 bases and V 3 bases, and 2 bases lay outside the gene matches. There are 14 residues in the CDR3. As DNA, the CDR3 is TGTGCCAGCAGCTTGGGACAGAACACAGATACGCAGTATTTT. It is translated as CASSLGQNTDTQYF.

This clonotype occurred many times. The chain links TRBV7-2 to TRBJ1-2; no firm D call. Trimming pared 5 bases from V and 2 bases from J, leaving 9 bases between. Looked up from germline, CDR1 is SGHTA and CDR2 is FQGNSA. The CDR3 loop spans 13 amino acids. The DNA of the CDR3 is TGTGCCAGCAGCCTGGTTTCCAACTATGGCTACACCTTC. Its protein is CASSLVSNYGYTF.

CDR3 in amino acids: CASSPLSPRQGRFYGYTF. CDR3 DNA sequence: TGTGCCAGCAGCCCATTAAGCCCCCGACAGGGTCGATTCTATGGCTACACCTTC. The J gene is TRBJ1-2, the V gene TRBV11-2; 7 positions match TRBD1. Germline CDR1 is SGHAT and CDR2 is FQNNGV. V lost 5 bases to trimming and J lost 4 bases; unmatched junction nucleotides: 19. The length of the CDR3 is 18 residues. The variable domain in full, with the rest retrieved from reference TRBV11-2 and TRBJ1-2, is EAGVAQSPRYKIIEKRQSVAFWCNPISGHATLYWYQQILGQGPKLLIQFQNNGVVDDSQLPKDRFSAERLKGVDSTLKIQPAKLEDSAVYLCASSPLSPRQGRFYGYTFGSGTRLTVV.

This clonotype turned up a few times. This chain uses TRBV29-1 with TRBJ1-6; D ambiguous. CDR3 length equals 13 residues. Trimming removed 7 bases from V and 6 bases from J, with 13 bases in between. Germline loops: CDR1 SQVTM, CDR2 ANQGSEA. CDR3 residues: CSATIGFNSPLHF. CDR3 in DNA: TGCAGCGCTACAATAGGGTTTAATTCACCCCTCCACTTT.

This clonotype was seen only a few times. This chain joins TRBV10-3 and TRBJ1-1; 7 bases match TRBD1. This CDR3 spans 13 amino acids. Germline V gives CDR1 ENHRY, CDR2 SYGVKD. The junction had 2 bases not matched to a gene; V was cut back by 6 bases and J by 1 base. Written as DNA, the CDR3 is TGTGCCATCAGACAGGGGCCGAACACTGAAGCTTTCTTT. It yields the protein CAIRQGPNTEAFF.

This clonotype came up many times. This sequence joins TRBV29-1 and TRBJ1-1; D ambiguous. The CDR3 has 16 residues. CDR1 SQVTM and CDR2 ANQGSEA come from the germline V gene. V lost 1 base, J lost 0 bases, and 15 bases lay in between. Here the CDR3 DNA reads TGCAGCGTTGAAGTGGCCCGGACGGATTTGAACACTGAAGCTTTCTTT. As protein: CSVEVARTDLNTEAFF.

The table lists this clonotype with a few counts. The chain links TRBV6-2 or TRBV6-3 to TRBJ1-1; perhaps TRBD1 as D (5 bases). CDR1 and CDR2 from the germline V gene are MNHEY and SVGEGT. Trimming shortened V by 6 bases and J by 0 bases, and 14 bases separated the two germline ends. There are 15 residues in the CDR3. CDR3 nucleotides: TGTGCCAGCAGCCGCCGTCGGGGGATGAACACTGAAGCTTTCTTT. This translates into CASSRRRGMNTEAFF.

This CDR3 reads CASSPYTNSPLHF. CDR3 DNA sequence: TGTGCCAGCAGCCCATACACCAATTCACCCCTCCACTTT. The V and J genes are TRBV5-5 and TRBJ1-6; D ambiguous. The germline V and J ends were trimmed by 4 bases and 7 bases, with 9 bases remaining between them. The CDR3 has 13 residues. Germline V lookup: CDR1 SGHKS, CDR2 YYEKEE (reference sequence).

This chain joins TRBV4-1 and TRBJ2-3; no definite D call. Germline V gene lookup returns CDR1 MGHRA and CDR2 YSYEKL. The V end lost 0 bases, the J end lost 4 bases, and 5 bases lay between the germline ends. The length of the CDR3 is 13 residues. The CDR3 loop is CASSQESADTQYF. CDR3 in DNA: TGCGCCAGCAGCCAAGAATCGGCAGATACGCAGTATTTT.

The rearrangement links TRBV12-3 or TRBV12-4 to TRBJ2-3; TRBD1 aligns across 11 bases. The CDR3 has 16 amino acids. With V trimmed by 3 bases and J by 1 base, 3 bases remained unmatched. CDR3 loop: CASSFLGQGGTDTQYF. The CDR3 region has the DNA TGTGCCAGCAGTTTTCTGGGACAGGGGGGCACAGATACGCAGTATTTT.

Points on this clonotype: Germline and junction disagree at one end, which may indicate a read error. The chain joins TRBV4-2 to TRBJ1-2; 12 bases fit TRBD1. The germline gives CDR1 LGHNA, CDR2 YNFKEQ. The CDR3 contains 17 residues. The CDR3 DNA reads TGTACCAGCAGCCAAGATGGGACAGGGGGCGCCGGCTATGGCTACACCTTC. It is translated as CTSSQDGTGGAGYGYTF.